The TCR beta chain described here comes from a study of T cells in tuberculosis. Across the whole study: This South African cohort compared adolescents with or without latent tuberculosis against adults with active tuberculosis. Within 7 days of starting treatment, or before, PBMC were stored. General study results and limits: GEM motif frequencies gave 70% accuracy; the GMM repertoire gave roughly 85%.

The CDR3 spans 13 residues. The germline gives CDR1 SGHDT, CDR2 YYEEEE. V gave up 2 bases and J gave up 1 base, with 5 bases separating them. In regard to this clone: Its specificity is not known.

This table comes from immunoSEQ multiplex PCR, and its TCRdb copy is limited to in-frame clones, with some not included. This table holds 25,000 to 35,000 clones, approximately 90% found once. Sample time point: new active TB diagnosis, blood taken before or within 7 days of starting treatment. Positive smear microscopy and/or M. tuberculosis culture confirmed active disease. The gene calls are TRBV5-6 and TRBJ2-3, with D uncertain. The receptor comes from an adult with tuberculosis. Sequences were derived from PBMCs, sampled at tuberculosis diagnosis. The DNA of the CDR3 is TGTGCCAGCAGCTTCCAGGGCACAGATACGCAGTATTTT. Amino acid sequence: CASSFQGTDTQYF.